This paragraph reports one T cell receptor (beta chain). Its specificity is unknown. PCR was performed a second time for about 7 to 11 cycles using a sample-barcoded 5' primer and a J-beta primer mix. TCRdb re-derived calls from the 5' RACE reads in MiXCR, one entry per CDR3 protein. In the table there are about a million distinct CDR3 sequences, less than 45% of which are singletons. Trimming left V 5 bases short and J 1 base short, with 15 bases between. The CDR3 runs to 14 residues. Germline loops: CDR1 DFQATT, CDR2 SNEGSKA (reference sequence). These data are taken from a study of blood T cells in healthy people across ages. General observations from the study: CMV status of donors was not determined, possibly confounding expanded clonotype changes.

This receptor was taken from a man younger than 30 in good health. The rearrangement joins TRBV20-1 to TRBJ2-7; tentative D call: TRBD2 (6 bases). Material for sequencing was blood. CDR3 region: CSAFGSGGSYEQYF. CDR3 nucleotides: TGCAGTGCTTTCGGTAGCGGAGGTTCCTACGAGCAGTACTTC.